What follows are 19 T cell receptor beta chains derived from one specimen sequenced in a study of blood T cell repertoires in COVID-19. Profiling relied on immunoSEQ multiplex PCR, and the TCRdb table lists in-frame clones only, not all of them. Here the sample spans hundreds of thousands of clones, more than 75% being singletons. Sample: PBMCs or T cells enriched from blood (not recorded which). The receptors here all came from a man aged 18 to 29 who had recovered from COVID-19.

V is TRBV20-1 and J is TRBJ1-1; the match to TRBD1 covers 8 bases. CDR1 and CDR2 (germline): DFQATT, SNEGSKA (reference sequence). The CDR3 runs to 13 residues. J was trimmed by 5 bases and V by 3 bases; bases with no gene match: 5. The CDR3 spells CSASRDRMTEAFF. CDR3 DNA: TGCAGTGCTAGTCGGGACAGGATGACTGAAGCTTTCTTT.

The rearrangement joins TRBV13 to TRBJ1-1; a weak D match, TRBD1 (6 bases). Germline V gene data show CDR1 as PRHDT and CDR2 as FYEKMQ (reference sequence). The CDR3 has 14 residues. V lost 3 bases and J 0 bases, leaving 8 bases between the germline ends. CDR3 in amino acids: CASSFGTMNTEAFF. CDR3 coding DNA: TGTGCCAGCAGCTTTGGGACAATGAACACTGAAGCTTTCTTT.

This clone was found a few times. The V and J genes are TRBV2 and TRBJ1-5; weak D call: TRBD1 (5 bases). The CDR3 is 14 amino acids. In germline, CDR1 is SNHLY, CDR2 FYNNEI. V lost 1 base to trimming and J lost 7 bases, with 11 bases between them. DNA for the CDR3: TGTGCCAGCAGTGAAGAGACCGGGGGGCAGCCCCAGCATTTT. This codes for CASSEETGGQPQHF.

The chain links TRBV5-1 to TRBJ1-6; 7 nucleotides match TRBD1. CDR1 and CDR2 (germline): SGHRS, YFSETQ. There are 16 residues in the CDR3. Losses at the gene ends were 5 bases for V and 8 bases for J; bases not matched to a gene: 13. CDR3 sequence reads: CASRLRPTGVDSPLHF. For the CDR3, the DNA is TGCGCCAGCAGGTTACGACCCACAGGGGTAGATTCACCCCTCCACTTT.

This sequence joins TRBV27 and TRBJ1-3, with 7 bases fitting TRBD1. The CDR3 spans 17 residues. V was clipped by 9 bases and J by 3 bases; unmatched bases: 17. Germline values: CDR1 MNHEY, CDR2 SMNVEV (reference sequence). The CDR3 DNA is TGTGCCAGACCTTTTCGGACAGGCCCATGGTTTGGAAACACCATATATTTT. It translates to CARPFRTGPWFGNTIYF.

V gene TRBV6-5 combines with J gene TRBJ2-7, with 7 bases identical to TRBD1. The germline V gene has CDR1 MNHEY and CDR2 SVGAGI. Trimming took 0 bases from V and 13 from J; bases not matched to a gene: 6. The CDR3 totals 12 residues. CDR3 residues: CASSYSGQRQYF. CDR3 bases: TGTGCCAGCAGTTACTCGGGACAGCGTCAATACTTC.

The V and J genes are TRBV27 and TRBJ1-1, with TRBD1 matching over 9 bases. Germline V gene sequence: CDR1 MNHEY, CDR2 SMNVEV (reference sequence). With V trimmed by 4 bases and J by 7 bases, 1 base remained unmatched. The CDR3 sequence is 12 residues long. CDR3 protein: CASSSGQGEAFF. DNA for the CDR3: TGTGCCAGCAGTTCGGGACAGGGTGAAGCTTTCTTT.

The chain uses TRBV7-9 and TRBJ1-5; tentative D call: TRBD1 (5 bases). The V gene lost 1 base and the J gene lost 2 bases, with 15 bases spanning the gap. Germline CDR1 SEHNR, CDR2 FQNEAQ (reference sequence). The CDR3 length is 17 residues. The CDR3 coding sequence is TGTGCCAGCAGCTTAGATTGGGGGGGTTACGGCAATCAGCCCCAGCATTTT. This gives the protein CASSLDWGGYGNQPQHF.

J is TRBJ2-7 and V is TRBV6-5; TRBD1 agrees at 9 bases. Per germline, CDR1 MNHEY and CDR2 SVGAGI. V was pared by 7 bases and J by 3 bases, with 7 bases of the junction left unmatched. The CDR3 extends over 14 amino acids. CDR3 in DNA: TGTGCCAGCAACACCGGGACAGGGTTCTACGAGCAGTACTTC. Its protein is CASNTGTGFYEQYF.

The chain uses TRBV5-1 and TRBJ2-5; perhaps TRBD2 as D (6 bases). The CDR3 runs to 13 residues. CDR1 and CDR2 (germline): SGHRS, YFSETQ. The ends were cut back, 6 bases at V and 4 bases at J, with 13 bases in the middle. CDR3 protein: CASNPTGVETQYF. Here the CDR3 DNA reads TGCGCCAGCAACCCTACGGGGGTAGAGACCCAGTACTTC.

V gene TRBV24-1 combines with J gene TRBJ1-2; 10 bases line up with TRBD1. Germline trimming cut 3 bases from V and 9 bases from J; bases unmatched to any gene: 6. Germline CDR1 and CDR2: KGHDR and SFDVKD. The CDR3 contains 14 residues. The CDR3 nucleotides read TGTGCCACCAGTGATACCGGGACAGGGGTCCGCTACACCTTC. It specifies CATSDTGTGVRYTF.

The J gene is TRBJ2-7, the V gene TRBV7-2; 13 bases are a match to TRBD2. The J segment lost 4 bases and the V segment lost 6 bases, leaving 9 bases of the junction unmatched. Germline CDR1 SGHTA, CDR2 FQGNSA. CDR3 size: 16 residues. The chain's CDR3 is CASRSGGTSGEYEQYF. The CDR3 coding sequence is TGTGCCAGCAGATCAGGTGGGACTAGCGGGGAGTACGAGCAGTACTTC.

The chain employs TRBV5-6 and TRBJ1-5; D unresolved. V was pared by 2 bases and J by 0 bases, with 6 bases between. Germline CDR1 reads SGHDT; CDR2 reads YYEEEE. This CDR3 comprises 14 residues. CDR3 in amino acids: CASSFGLSNQPQHF. The CDR3 DNA follows: TGTGCCAGCAGCTTTGGCCTTAGCAATCAGCCCCAGCATTTT.

The gene calls are TRBV27 and TRBJ2-7, with D perhaps matching TRBD1 (6 bases). The germline gives CDR1 MNHEY, CDR2 SMNVEV (reference sequence). V lost 5 bases to trimming and J lost 7 bases, with 18 bases between them. This CDR3 has 14 amino acids. The CDR3 DNA is TGTGCCAGCAGTCCAACAGGGTATATTGGTGAGCAGTACTTC. This codes for CASSPTGYIGEQYF.

V gene TRBV7-8 combines with J gene TRBJ2-3; 8 bases align to TRBD2. The J segment lost 5 bases and the V segment lost 5 bases, leaving 6 bases of the junction unmatched. Germline values: CDR1 SGHVS, CDR2 FQNEAQ. The CDR3 is 14 amino acids. CDR3 sequence (DNA): TGTGCCAGCAGCGCACTAGCGGTGAGAGATACGCAGTATTTT. The encoded protein is CASSALAVRDTQYF.

The chain combines TRBV7-9 with TRBJ2-3; 9 nucleotides match TRBD2. This CDR3 region has 16 residues. The junction had 7 bases not matched to a gene; V was cut back by 1 base and J by 5 bases. CDR1 SEHNR and CDR2 FQNEAQ come from the germline V gene (reference sequence). The CDR3 spells CASSLVLAGLGDTQYF. The CDR3 DNA sequence: TGTGCCAGCAGCTTAGTTCTAGCGGGATTGGGAGATACGCAGTATTTT. Based on the CDR3 plus reference TRBV7-9 and TRBJ2-3, the full variable domain is DTGVSQNPRHKITKRGQNVTFRCDPISEHNRLYWYRQTLGQGPEFLTYFQNEAQLEKSRLLSDRFSAERPKGSFSTLEIQRTEQGDSAMYLCASSLVLAGLGDTQYFGPGTRLTVL.

CDR3: CASSLSLGQGSAGELFF. For the CDR3, the DNA is TGCGCCAGCAGCTTGTCACTGGGACAGGGATCTGCCGGGGAGCTGTTTTTT. The rearrangement uses TRBV5-1 and TRBJ2-2; 9 positions agree with TRBD1. J was trimmed by 6 bases and V by 1 base; bases with no gene match: 10. Germline CDR1 SGHRS, CDR2 YFSETQ. The CDR3 loop spans 17 amino acids. The variable domain in full, with the rest retrieved from reference TRBV5-1 and TRBJ2-2, is KAGVTQTPRYLIKTRGQQVTLSCSPISGHRSVSWYQQTPGQGLQFLFEYFSETQRNKGNFPGRFSGRQFSNSRSEMNVSTLELGDSALYLCASSLSLGQGSAGELFFGEGSRLTVL.

The chain links TRBV19 to TRBJ1-5; 7 bases match TRBD1. There are 15 residues in the CDR3. The germline CDR1 and CDR2 sequences are LNHDA and SQIVND (reference sequence). The V and J ends lost 1 base and 6 bases, in that order; junction bases with no gene match: 6. For the CDR3, the DNA is TGTGCCAGTAGTATAGGTCCAGGGGGGATTCAGCCCCAGCATTTT. This sequence encodes CASSIGPGGIQPQHF.

This clone has a single count. This chain connects TRBV27 to TRBJ2-7; D possibly corresponds to TRBD1 (6 bases). V lost 2 bases and J 2 bases, leaving 10 bases between the germline ends. CDR1 is MNHEY and CDR2 is SMNVEV in the germline V gene (reference sequence). The CDR3 has 14 amino acids. The CDR3 DNA is TGTGCCAGCAGTTTAACAACAGGGACCTACGAGCAGTACTTC. Amino acid sequence: CASSLTTGTYEQYF.